This entry lists 5 T cell receptor beta chains sequenced from one sample in a study of T cells expressing NK-cell markers. TCRdb reanalyzed the 5' RACE reads, giving one entry per CDR3 protein sequence and no DNA. This repertoire includes a few hundred thousand distinct CDR3 sequences. The source material was blood T cells: a sorted CD56 or NKG2C T cell subset, CD4+ or CD8+ T cells, or bulk PBMC T cells (not recorded which). The source of these receptors is a woman between 50 and 59 years old in good health.

CDR3 loop: CASINDRGRTEAFF. The chain uses TRBV12-3 or TRBV12-4 and TRBJ1-1; TCRdb designates TRBD1, a call that cannot be tested without DNA. The CDR3 runs to 14 residues.

The gene calls are TRBV7-8 and TRBJ2-1; checking the TCRdb D call of TRBD2 is not possible without DNA. The CDR3 consists of 15 residues. The germline CDR1 and CDR2 sequences are SGHVS and FQNEAQ. CDR3 region: CASSFSGSGSGEQFF.

V usage is TRBV6-5 and J usage is TRBJ1-4. Per germline, CDR1 MNHEY and CDR2 SVGAGI. There are 13 residues in the CDR3. The CDR3 sequence: CASSYSIAEKLFF.

The rearrangement uses TRBV4-1 and TRBJ2-5; TCRdb picks TRBD2, but there is no DNA to check that call. The CDR3 extends over 18 amino acids. The germline gives CDR1 MGHRA, CDR2 YSYEKL. CDR3 amino acids: CASSQDPLTSGRRETQYF.

The chain carries TRBV4-1 and TRBJ2-3. This CDR3 has 11 residues. The V gene's germline CDR1 is MGHRA and CDR2 YSYEKL. The CDR3 is CASSQADTQYF.